Presented here are 7 T cell receptor beta chains from one specimen sequenced in a study of lymphopenia after photon versus proton radiotherapy. The repertoire was sequenced with immunoSEQ multiplex PCR; TCRdb's copy has only in-frame clones and lacks some. The sample lists about 160,000 clones, 88% occurring once. The specimen comprised peripheral blood, sampled from a patient treated with photon-based radiotherapy. The receptors were sampled from a man between 50 and 59 years old with gastric cancer.

The chain employs TRBV4-2 and TRBJ2-2; perhaps TRBD2 as D (5 bases). Trimming took off 0 bases at V and 2 bases at J, with 10 bases between the two ends. The CDR3 spans 16 residues. CDR1 is LGHNA, CDR2 YNFKEQ, per germline. CDR3 nucleotides: TGTGCCAGCAGCCAAGATTGGCGGGTCAACACCGGGGAGCTGTTTTTT. As protein: CASSQDWRVNTGELFF.

The gene calls are TRBV6-1 and TRBJ2-4, with 12 bases lining up with TRBD2. J lost 8 bases, V lost 2 bases, and 7 bases had no gene match. The CDR3 covers 16 residues. The germline V gene encodes CDR1 MNHNS and CDR2 SASEGT. The CDR3 is CASSERSSGRVDIQYF. The CDR3 coding sequence is TGTGCCAGCAGTGAAAGGTCTAGCGGGAGGGTGGACATTCAGTACTTC.

This clone occurred a few times. In nucleotides, the CDR3 is TGTGCCAGCAGTTACCAGGGCGGAAACATTCAGTACTTC. It codes for CASSYQGGNIQYF. J is TRBJ2-4 and V is TRBV6-5; D is possibly TRBD1 (5 bases). The CDR3 contains 13 residues. Germline lookup yields CDR1 MNHEY and CDR2 SVGAGI. V lost 2 bases, J lost 6 bases, and 8 bases lay in between.

The V call is TRBV5-4, the J call TRBJ1-1, with D perhaps TRBD1 (5 bases). The CDR3 extends over 16 amino acids. Trimming pared 0 bases from V and 0 bases from J, leaving 12 bases between. The germline gives CDR1 SGHNT, CDR2 YYREEE (reference sequence). The CDR3 DNA reads TGTGCCAGCAGCTTGGATTGGGGCAGGCTGAACACTGAAGCTTTCTTT. It codes for CASSLDWGRLNTEAFF.

The gene calls are TRBV4-2 and TRBJ1-3; 8 bases fit TRBD1. Germline-derived CDR1 and CDR2 are LGHNA and YNFKEQ. V was pared by 6 bases and J by 2 bases, with 3 bases of the junction left unmatched. This CDR3 region has 14 residues. CDR3 nucleotide sequence: TGTGCCAGCAGACAGACAGGGGCTGGAAACACCATATATTTT. This sequence encodes CASRQTGAGNTIYF.

This rearrangement joins TRBV11-2 to TRBJ1-3; D remains ambiguous. The germline gives CDR1 SGHAT, CDR2 FQNNGV. Trimming took off 0 bases at V and 3 bases at J, with 6 bases between the two ends. CDR3 length equals 14 residues. CDR3 amino acids: CASSLDGVGNTIYF. CDR3 nucleotide sequence: TGTGCCAGCAGCTTAGACGGAGTTGGAAACACCATATATTTT. Full variable domain (rest looked up from reference TRBV11-2 and TRBJ1-3): EAGVAQSPRYKIIEKRQSVAFWCNPISGHATLYWYQQILGQGPKLLIQFQNNGVVDDSQLPKDRFSAERLKGVDSTLKIQPAKLEDSAVYLCASSLDGVGNTIYFGEGSWLTVV.

This chain joins TRBV6-1 and TRBJ1-5; TRBD1 agrees at 10 bases. This CDR3 has 15 amino acids. V trimming: 6 bases; J trimming: 6 bases; junction bases outside the gene matches: 8. Germline-derived CDR1 and CDR2 are MNHNS and SASEGT. CDR3 DNA: TGTGCCAGCAGGGGACAGGGGAAAGAGGCTCAGCCCCAGCATTTT. Its protein product is CASRGQGKEAQPQHF.